The 8 T cell receptor beta chains reported below all come from one sample, sequenced in a study of T cell responses to AZD1222 COVID-19 vaccine. This table comes from immunoSEQ multiplex PCR, and its TCRdb copy is limited to in-frame clones, with some not included. The sample contains over 100,000 clones, around 87% of which appear only once. The input for sequencing was peripheral blood, taken 28 days after the second AZD1222 dose. These receptors were collected from an adult who received the AZD1222 COVID-19 vaccine.

This clone was detected once. V gene TRBV11-1 combines with J gene TRBJ2-1; 11 nucleotides align to TRBD1. J lost 6 bases, V lost 2 bases, and 3 bases had no gene match. Germline-derived CDR1 and CDR2 are SGHAT and FQDESV (reference sequence). This CDR3 region has 15 residues. The CDR3 DNA reads as TGTGCCAGCAGCTTACTTGGGACAGGGGGCAATGAGCAGTTCTTC. This encodes CASSLLGTGGNEQFF.

This rearrangement joins TRBV4-1 to TRBJ2-2; TRBD1 agrees at 8 bases. The trim removed 1 base at V and 4 bases at J, leaving 2 bases unmatched. The CDR3 totals 15 residues. CDR1 MGHRA and CDR2 YSYEKL come from the germline V gene. Here the CDR3 reads CASSQGTGFTGELFF. Written as DNA, the CDR3 is TGCGCCAGCAGCCAAGGGACAGGGTTCACCGGGGAGCTGTTTTTT.

This chain connects TRBV9 to TRBJ2-3; D gene unclear. In germline, CDR1 is SGDLS, CDR2 YYNGEE. This CDR3 has 15 amino acids. Trimming shortened V by 0 bases and J by 3 bases, and 11 bases separated the two germline ends. The CDR3 here is CASSVGVGITDTQYF. CDR3 nucleotides: TGTGCCAGCAGCGTAGGGGTTGGAATTACAGATACGCAGTATTTT. Using reference TRBV9 and TRBJ2-3 for the parts outside the CDR3, the full variable domain is DSGVTQTPKHLITATGQRVTLRCSPRSGDLSVYWYQQSLDQGLQFLIQYYNGEERAKGNILERFSAQQFPDLHSELNLSSLELGDSALYFCASSVGVGITDTQYFGPGTRLTVL.

The rearrangement uses TRBV18 and TRBJ1-3, with no clear D. V was trimmed by 5 bases and J by 7 bases, leaving 9 bases between them. The CDR3 covers 12 residues. The germline V gene has CDR1 KGHSH and CDR2 LQKENI. The CDR3 sequence is CASSAEENTIYF. In DNA form, the CDR3 reads TGTGCCAGCTCAGCGGAAGAGAACACCATATATTTT.

The rearrangement joins TRBV10-3 to TRBJ2-1, with 12 bases identical to TRBD2. Trimming cost V 6 bases and J 2 bases; bases outside gene matches: 5. The CDR3 is 16 amino acids. CDR1 ENHRY and CDR2 SYGVKD come from the germline V gene. The CDR3 loop reads CAISPRLAGAYNEQFF. The CDR3 nucleotides are TGTGCCATCAGCCCACGACTAGCGGGGGCCTACAATGAGCAGTTCTTC.

This clone was counted a few times. The chain combines TRBV4-2 with TRBJ2-7, with 7 bases identical to TRBD1. This CDR3 comprises 15 residues. After removal of 4 bases from V and 3 bases from J, the junction contained 9 bases not matched to a gene. The germline V gene has CDR1 LGHNA and CDR2 YNFKEQ. CDR3: CASSLTPGQIYEQYF. CDR3 coding DNA: TGTGCCAGCAGCCTCACCCCGGGACAGATCTACGAGCAGTACTTC.

This clone was found once. The chain carries TRBV7-8 and TRBJ1-1; TRBD1 aligns across 7 bases. J gave up 4 bases and V 0 bases, and 2 bases lay outside the gene matches. CDR1 is SGHVS, CDR2 FQNEAQ, per germline. There are 14 residues in the CDR3. The CDR3: CASSLAGGVTEAFF. The CDR3 nucleotides read TGTGCCAGCAGCTTAGCAGGGGGCGTCACTGAAGCTTTCTTT.

This clone appeared a few times. The chain has TRBV27 and TRBJ2-7, with unresolved D. V was pared by 6 bases and J by 6 bases, with 15 bases between. The CDR3 contains 13 residues. Germline V gives CDR1 MNHEY, CDR2 SMNVEV (reference sequence). The CDR3 sequence: CASRMTGKGEQYF. Written as DNA, the CDR3 is TGTGCCAGCAGGATGACTGGCAAGGGCGAGCAGTACTTC.